This note documents a single T cell receptor (beta chain) sequence. Produced via immunoSEQ multiplex PCR; TCRdb's table is partial and in-frame only. The table has about 80,000 clones, 95% to 98% seen once. The sample belongs to a study of technical replicates of blood from a few donors. Sequencing input: T cells isolated from PBMCs. This receptor was identified in a human donor in good health.

The CDR3 region has the DNA TGTGCCAGCAGTGCCGGGACTAGGGGGTTTCATGAGCAGTTCTTC. Its protein is CASSAGTRGFHEQFF. V and J are TRBV6-5 and TRBJ2-1; 8 bases map to TRBD2. The V gene's germline CDR1 is MNHEY and CDR2 SVGAGI. V trimming: 5 bases; J trimming: 8 bases; junction bases outside the gene matches: 11. The CDR3 has 15 residues.